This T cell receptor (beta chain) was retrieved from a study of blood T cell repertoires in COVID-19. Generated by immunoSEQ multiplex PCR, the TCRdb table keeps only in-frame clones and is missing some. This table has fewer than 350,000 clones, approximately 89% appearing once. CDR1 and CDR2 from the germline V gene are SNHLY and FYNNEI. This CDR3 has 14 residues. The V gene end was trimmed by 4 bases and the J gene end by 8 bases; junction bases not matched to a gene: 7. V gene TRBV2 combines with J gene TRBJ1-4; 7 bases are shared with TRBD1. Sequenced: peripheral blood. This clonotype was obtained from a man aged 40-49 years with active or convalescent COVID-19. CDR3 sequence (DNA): TGTGCCAGCAGTGTAGACAGGGTTGGGGAAAAACTGTTTTTT. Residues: CASSVDRVGEKLFF. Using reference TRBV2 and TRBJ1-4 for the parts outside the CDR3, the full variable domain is EPEVTQTPSHQVTQMGQEVILRCVPISNHLYFYWYRQILGQKVEFLVSFYNNEISEKSEIFDDQFSVERPDGSNFTLKIRSTKLEDSAMYFCASSVDRVGEKLFFGSGTQLSVL.